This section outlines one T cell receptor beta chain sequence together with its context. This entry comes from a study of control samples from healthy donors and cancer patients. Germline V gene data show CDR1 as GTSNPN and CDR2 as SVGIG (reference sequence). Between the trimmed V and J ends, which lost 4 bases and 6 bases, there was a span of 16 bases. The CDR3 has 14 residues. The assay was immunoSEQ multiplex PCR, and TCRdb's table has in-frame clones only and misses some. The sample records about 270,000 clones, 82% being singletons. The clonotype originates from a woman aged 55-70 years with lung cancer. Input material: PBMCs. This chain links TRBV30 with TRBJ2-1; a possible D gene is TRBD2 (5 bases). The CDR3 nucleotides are TGTGCCTGGAAGGGCTCACTAGAGGGCAATGAGCAGTTCTTC. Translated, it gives CAWKGSLEGNEQFF.